Reported below is one TCR beta chain. The target antigen is unknown. The method was immunoSEQ multiplex PCR; TCRdb's version includes in-frame clones alone and lacks a portion of them. This sample has 150,000 to 200,000 clones, with 90% to 95% found just once. This record belongs to a study of T cell responses to AZD1222 COVID-19 vaccine. Study details: Pooling of second doses given at about 4 or about 12 weeks was done.

Germline lookup yields CDR1 SGHTA and CDR2 FQGTGA. This CDR3 comprises 11 residues. Trimming removed 6 bases at V and 5 bases at J, with 7 bases between. Study outcomes and limitations: Clonal diversity was possibly underestimated, and white British individuals and females predominated among donors. Rises in breadth and depth of Spike-specific TCRs came after two AZD1222 doses.

The rearrangement uses TRBV7-3 and TRBJ1-2; D is unresolved. The sequencing here drew on peripheral blood, taken on day 0 of AZD1222 vaccination. The clonotype originates from an adult in good health. The CDR3 region is CASSNGYGYTF. The CDR3 DNA sequence: TGTGCCAGCAGTAATGGTTATGGCTACACCTTC. Combining the CDR3 with reference TRBV7-3 and TRBJ1-2 gives the whole variable domain GAGVSQTPSNKVTEKGKYVELRCDPISGHTALYWYRQSLGQGPEFLIYFQGTGAADDSGLPNDRFFAVRPEGSVSTLKIQRTERGDSAVYLCASSNGYGYTFGSGTRLTVV.